These 21 T cell receptor beta chains share one sample of origin, sequenced in a study of response to subunit inactivated influenza vaccine. MiXCR was run by TCRdb on the RT-PCR reads, yielding one entry per CDR3 protein. The sample yields 860,000 or so distinct CDR3 sequences, 21% seen once. The sample was PBMCs from blood, taken around 5 days after vaccination. These receptors all stem from a man in his forties or fifties who received an inactivated influenza vaccine.

The V and J genes are TRBV3-1 and TRBJ2-1; the D is unclear. The V gene's germline CDR1 is LGHDT and CDR2 YNNKEL (reference sequence). The V gene lost 1 base and the J gene lost 2 bases, with 12 bases spanning the gap. The CDR3 has 16 residues. The CDR3 sequence: CASSQGLAFPYNEQFF. DNA of the CDR3: TGTGCCAGCAGCCAAGGGCTCGCATTTCCCTACAATGAGCAGTTCTTC.

This clonotype was observed a few times. The chain joins TRBV12-3 or TRBV12-4 to TRBJ2-3, with 7 bases fitting TRBD1. The CDR3 loop spans 15 amino acids. The ends lost 6 bases at V and 2 bases at J; junction bases unmatched: 8. Written as DNA, the CDR3 is TGTGCCAGCAGACTCTCACAGGGGTACACAGATACGCAGTATTTT. Encoded protein: CASRLSQGYTDTQYF.

This clonotype was detected a few times. The genes are TRBV30 and TRBJ2-5; the D gene is possibly TRBD2 (5 bases). CDR1 and CDR2 from the germline V gene are GTSNPN and SVGIG (reference sequence). The CDR3 is made up of 11 amino acids. Deletions cut 3 bases from V and 9 bases from J, with 11 bases between. The chain's CDR3 is CAWSRISAQYF. In DNA, the CDR3 is TGTGCCTGGAGCAGGATTAGCGCCCAGTACTTC.

Only a few counts were recorded for this clonotype. This chain connects TRBV5-4 to TRBJ2-5, with D possibly called TRBD1 or TRBD2 (5 bases each). V lost 3 bases, J lost 4 bases, and 13 bases lay in between. The CDR3 is 14 amino acids. Germline CDR1 reads SGHNT; CDR2 reads YYREEE (reference sequence). CDR3 bases: TGTGCCAGCAGCTCCGGGACCAACCTAGAGACCCAGTACTTC. It yields the protein CASSSGTNLETQYF.

This clonotype was counted only a few times. This chain uses TRBV6-4 with TRBJ2-1; 11 bases are a match to TRBD2. The CDR3 is 15 amino acids. After removal of 6 bases from V and 8 bases from J, the junction contained 9 bases not matched to a gene. Germline CDR1 MRHNA, CDR2 SNTAGT. The CDR3 DNA reads as TGTGCCAGCAGCCTGACTAGCGGGGATTCGGATGAGCAGTTCTTC. Amino acids: CASSLTSGDSDEQFF.

This clonotype was observed a few times. The V and J genes are TRBV4-3 and TRBJ1-6; D gene unclear. CDR3 length equals 17 residues. Per germline, CDR1 LGHNA and CDR2 YSLEER. V was cut by 0 bases and J by 8 bases, with 17 bases left in between. CDR3 in amino acids: CASSQDLFRVIDSPLHF. DNA of the CDR3: TGCGCCAGCAGCCAAGATTTATTCCGGGTCATCGATTCACCCCTCCACTTT.

The V and J genes are TRBV27 and TRBJ2-1, with D perhaps TRBD2 (6 bases). Germline CDR1 and CDR2: MNHEY and SMNVEV (reference sequence). There are 15 residues in the CDR3. The V end was cut by 1 base, the J end by 4 bases, with 11 bases between. CDR3 in DNA: TGTGCCAGCAGTTTATGGGGGGTTGGGTACAATGAGCAGTTCTTC. It codes for CASSLWGVGYNEQFF.

The J gene is TRBJ2-3, the V gene TRBV20-1, with 10 bases aligning to TRBD2. Germline V lookup: CDR1 DFQATT, CDR2 SNEGSKA (reference sequence). Unmatched junction bases numbered 3, after V lost 6 bases and J lost 6 bases. The CDR3 is 12 amino acids. The DNA of the CDR3 is TGCAGTGCGCAGACTAGCGGGGATACGCAGTATTTT. This encodes CSAQTSGDTQYF.

This clonotype was recorded a few times. This rearrangement joins TRBV10-3 to TRBJ2-1, with D perhaps matching TRBD2 (5 bases). V was cut by 2 bases and J by 6 bases, with 20 bases left in between. Germline V lookup: CDR1 ENHRY, CDR2 SYGVKD. This CDR3 spans 17 amino acids. DNA of the CDR3: TGTGCCATCAGTGAGGCTCTGGGGTCCGGGAAGGGCAATGAGCAGTTCTTC. It yields the protein CAISEALGSGKGNEQFF.

The chain uses TRBV21-1 and TRBJ1-5; the table's D gene call, TRBD1, was not cross checked with the DNA. TRBV21-1 constitutes a pseudogene. The CDR3 loop spans 18 amino acids. The CDR3 region has the DNA TGTGCCAGCAGTACTTACCACTCGGACAAAATTTCAAATCAGCCCCAGCATTTT. It yields the protein CASSTYHSDKISNQPQHF.

This clonotype turned up a few times. J is TRBJ1-3 and V is TRBV6-1; weak D call: TRBD1 (6 bases). V was trimmed by 6 bases and J by 3 bases, leaving 12 bases between them. This CDR3 has 14 residues. CDR1 and CDR2 from the germline V gene are MNHNS and SASEGT. The CDR3 protein is CASSDRGGGNTIYF. The CDR3 DNA is TGTGCCAGCAGCGACAGAGGGGGTGGAAACACCATATATTTT.

CDR3 in DNA: TGCGCCAGCAGCCAAGATCGCGGGGCTAGGGATGAGCAGTTCTTC. It yields the protein CASSQDRGARDEQFF. The chain carries TRBV4-3 and TRBJ2-1, with a tentative D call TRBD2 (6 bases). The CDR3 spans 15 residues. V was trimmed by 0 bases and J by 8 bases, leaving 14 bases between them. From germline, CDR1 is LGHNA and CDR2 YSLEER.

This clonotype was recorded a few times. The chain uses TRBV14 and TRBJ2-3; no reliable D call. The V gene lost 2 bases and the J gene lost 4 bases, with 10 bases spanning the gap. This CDR3 has 14 residues. Per germline, CDR1 SGHDN and CDR2 FVKESK. The CDR3 loop is CASSQISEPDTQYF. CDR3 in DNA: TGTGCCAGCAGCCAAATATCCGAGCCAGATACGCAGTATTTT. Together with reference TRBV14 and TRBJ2-3, the CDR3 gives the full variable domain: EAGVTQFPSHSVIEKGQTVTLRCDPISGHDNLYWYRRVMGKEIKFLLHFVKESKQDESGMPNNRFLAERTGGTYSTLKVQPAELEDSGVYFCASSQISEPDTQYFGPGTRLTVL.

This sequence joins TRBV7-9 and TRBJ2-5; 14 positions agree with TRBD2. The ends lost 5 bases at V and 0 bases at J; junction bases unmatched: 5. The CDR3 extends over 17 amino acids. CDR1 and CDR2 (germline): SEHNR, FQNEAQ (reference sequence). CDR3 loop: CASSRRLAGGYQETQYF. For the CDR3, the DNA is TGTGCCAGCAGCCGCCGACTAGCGGGAGGGTACCAAGAGACCCAGTACTTC.

This clonotype was counted between two and nine times. V usage is TRBV20-1 and J usage is TRBJ1-2, with D maybe TRBD1 (6 bases). The CDR3 runs 12 residues. Trimming stripped 6 bases from V and 11 bases from J, with 19 bases between. Germline values: CDR1 DFQATT, CDR2 SNEGSKA (reference sequence). In nucleotides, the CDR3 is TGCAGTGCCCGGAAGGGGGACTACAAATACACCTTC. Translated: CSARKGDYKYTF.

The chain employs TRBV6-2 or TRBV6-3 and TRBJ2-1; the D is unclear. Germline V lookup: CDR1 MNHEY, CDR2 SVGEGT. The V end lost 2 bases, the J end lost 5 bases, and 13 bases lay between the germline ends. This CDR3 contains 15 residues. The CDR3 region has the DNA TGTGCCAGCAGTTACGTGGTGGAGCGTAACAATGAGCAGTTCTTC. Translated, it gives CASSYVVERNNEQFF.

The CDR3 reads CASSLAGGISAGELFF. CDR3 DNA: TGTGCCAGCAGCTTAGCAGGGGGTATAAGCGCCGGGGAGCTGTTTTTT. The chain links TRBV7-2 to TRBJ2-2, with a possible D match to TRBD1 (6 bases). Looked up from germline, CDR1 is SGHTA and CDR2 is FQGNSA. V was shortened by 0 bases and J by 6 bases, with 14 bases between the two germline ends. The CDR3 has 16 residues.

The table lists this clonotype with a few counts. The chain combines TRBV5-1 with TRBJ2-7; tentatively, D is TRBD1 (6 bases). CDR1 and CDR2 (germline): SGHRS, YFSETQ. CDR3 length: 15 residues. The V and J ends lost 4 bases and 7 bases respectively, with 21 bases between them. Here the CDR3 reads CASSPRSRQAGEQYF. CDR3 nucleotide sequence: TGCGCCAGCAGCCCGCGCTCCCGACAGGCTGGAGAGCAGTACTTC.

This clonotype was seen a handful of times. The V gene is TRBV4-1, the J gene TRBJ2-1; 7 nucleotides agree with TRBD2. Looked up from germline, CDR1 is MGHRA and CDR2 is YSYEKL. The CDR3 contains 14 residues. The ends lost 0 bases at V and 6 bases at J; junction bases unmatched: 2. The CDR3 nucleotides read TGCGCCAGCAGCCAAGAGGGACTATTCAATGAGCAGTTCTTC. It yields the protein CASSQEGLFNEQFF.

This clonotype was counted only a few times. J is TRBJ2-5 and V is TRBV20-1, with a weak D call TRBD1 (6 bases). Germline V gives CDR1 DFQATT, CDR2 SNEGSKA (reference sequence). Trimming took 0 bases from V and 4 from J, leaving 9 bases between them. This CDR3 has 13 amino acids. The CDR3 protein is CSARDVGGETQYF. The DNA of the CDR3 is TGCAGTGCTAGAGATGTAGGGGGAGAGACCCAGTACTTC.

The V and J genes are TRBV3-1 and TRBJ1-5; 7 bases match TRBD1. Losses at the gene ends were 3 bases for V and 3 bases for J; bases not matched to a gene: 8. CDR3 length: 16 amino acids. Per the germline V gene, CDR1 is LGHDT and CDR2 is YNNKEL (reference sequence). The CDR3 sequence is CASSQSTGRVNQPQHF. The CDR3 DNA reads TGTGCCAGCAGCCAGTCGACAGGGCGCGTCAATCAGCCCCAGCATTTT.